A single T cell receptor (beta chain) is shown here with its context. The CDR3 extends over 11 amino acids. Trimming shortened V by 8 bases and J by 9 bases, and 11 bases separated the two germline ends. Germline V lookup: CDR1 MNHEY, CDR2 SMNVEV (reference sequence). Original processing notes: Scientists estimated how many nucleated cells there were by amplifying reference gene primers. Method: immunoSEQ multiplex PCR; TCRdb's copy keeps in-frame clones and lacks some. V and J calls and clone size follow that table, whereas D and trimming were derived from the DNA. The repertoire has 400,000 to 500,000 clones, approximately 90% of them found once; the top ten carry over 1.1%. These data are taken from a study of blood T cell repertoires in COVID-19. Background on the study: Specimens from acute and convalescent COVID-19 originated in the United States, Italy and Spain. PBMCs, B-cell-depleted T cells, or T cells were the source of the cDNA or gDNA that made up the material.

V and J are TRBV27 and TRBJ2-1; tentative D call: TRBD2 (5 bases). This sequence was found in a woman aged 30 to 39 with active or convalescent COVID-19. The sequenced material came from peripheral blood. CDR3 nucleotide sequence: TGTGCCAGCTGGACCGCGGGTGAGCAGTTCTTC. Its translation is CASWTAGEQFF.